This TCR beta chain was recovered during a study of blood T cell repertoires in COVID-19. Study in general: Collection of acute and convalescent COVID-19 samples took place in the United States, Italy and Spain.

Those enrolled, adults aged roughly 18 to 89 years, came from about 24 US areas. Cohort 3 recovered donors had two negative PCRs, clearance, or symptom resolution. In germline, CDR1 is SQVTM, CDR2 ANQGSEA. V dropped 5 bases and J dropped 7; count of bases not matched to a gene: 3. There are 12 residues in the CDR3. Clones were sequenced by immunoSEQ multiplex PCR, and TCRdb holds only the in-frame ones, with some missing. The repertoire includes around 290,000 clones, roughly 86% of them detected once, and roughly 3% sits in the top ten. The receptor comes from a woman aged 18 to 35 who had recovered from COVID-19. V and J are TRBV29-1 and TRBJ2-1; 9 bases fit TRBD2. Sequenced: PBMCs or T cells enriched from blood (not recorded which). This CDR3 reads CSVSSGRNEQFF. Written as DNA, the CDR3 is TGCAGCGTTAGTAGCGGGAGAAATGAGCAGTTCTTC.